Below, 28 T cell receptor beta chains from the same sample are listed, as sequenced in a study of untreated major depressive disorder. Broader study findings: TRBV05-01 (Vbeta 5.1) usage was higher in CD4+ T cells of depressed patients than controls.

The table came from immunoSEQ multiplex PCR; TCRdb's copy has only in-frame clones and leaves some out. The table lists approximately 13,000 clones, under 95% of them singletons, with 1.7% in the top ten. These TCRs' antigens remain unknown. The sample taken for sequencing was CD4+ T cells from PBMCs. These receptors were collected from a woman aged 25 to 39 with major depressive disorder.

The chain joins TRBV18 to TRBJ1-3; TRBD1 matches 9 bases. Germline V gene sequence: CDR1 KGHSH, CDR2 LQKENI. Germline trimming cut 2 bases from V and 4 bases from J; bases unmatched to any gene: 12. The CDR3 totals 18 residues. The CDR3 protein is CASSPGQGLALSGNTIYF. In DNA form, the CDR3 reads TGTGCCAGCTCACCAGGACAGGGGTTAGCCCTGTCAGGAAACACCATATATTTT. Full variable domain (outside the CDR3, taken from reference TRBV18 and TRBJ1-3): NAGVMQNPRHLVRRRGQEARLRCSPMKGHSHVYWYRQLPEEGLKFMVYLQKENIIDESGMPKERFSAEFPKEGPSILRIQQVVRGDSAAYFCASSPGQGLALSGNTIYFGEGSWLTVV.

J is TRBJ2-1 and V is TRBV27, with D perhaps TRBD1 (6 bases). The V gene lost 8 bases and the J gene lost 2 bases, with 16 bases spanning the gap. The CDR3 length is 15 residues. CDR1 is MNHEY, CDR2 SMNVEV, per germline (reference sequence). The CDR3 coding sequence is TGTGCCAGCCTGGGCTTCCAGGGGCCCTACAATGAGCAGTTCTTC. This gives the protein CASLGFQGPYNEQFF.

This clone was observed a single time. The V and J genes are TRBV7-9 and TRBJ1-4; no definite D call. CDR1 and CDR2 (germline): SEHNR, FQNEAQ (reference sequence). V was clipped by 3 bases and J by 2 bases, with 10 bases between them. The CDR3 sequence is 15 residues long. The chain's CDR3 is CASSFGGDTNEKLFF. CDR3 DNA: TGTGCCAGCAGCTTTGGCGGGGATACTAATGAAAAACTGTTTTTT.

This chain uses TRBV15 with TRBJ2-7; D assignment may be TRBD1 or TRBD2 (5 bases each). Germline lookup yields CDR1 LNHNV and CDR2 YYDKDF (reference sequence). The CDR3 consists of 14 residues. V was trimmed by 0 bases and J by 2 bases, leaving 8 bases between them. DNA for the CDR3: TGTGCCACCAGCAGAGAGAGGGACCCCTACGAGCAGTACTTC. It yields the protein CATSRERDPYEQYF.

Comment on this clone: At one of its ends the junction is not consistent with the germline gene, which may arise from a read error. The chain recombines TRBV7-7 with TRBJ2-1; the match to TRBD2 covers 8 bases. CDR1 and CDR2 from the germline V gene are SSHAT and FNYEAQ (reference sequence). The CDR3 has 16 amino acids. The CDR3 loop reads CASSRRLLAVCNEQFF. CDR3 nucleotide sequence: TGTGCTAGCAGTAGACGCTTACTAGCGGTCTGTAATGAGCAGTTCTTC.

Comments on this clone: Additional DNA sequences in this sample encode the identical CDR3. The J gene is TRBJ2-2, the V gene TRBV11-3; D is ambiguous. The V gene lost 2 bases and the J gene lost 3 bases, with 1 base spanning the gap. The CDR3 extends over 12 amino acids. Looked up from germline, CDR1 is SGHNT and CDR2 is YENEEA. The CDR3 region has the DNA TGTGCCAGCAGCTTATACACCGGGGAGCTGTTTTTT. Translated, it gives CASSLYTGELFF. Based on the CDR3 plus reference TRBV11-3 and TRBJ2-2, the full variable domain is EAGVVQSPRYKIIEKKQPVAFWCNPISGHNTLYWYLQNLGQGPELLIRYENEEAVDDSQLPKDRFSAERLKGVDSTLKIQPAELGDSAVYLCASSLYTGELFFGEGSRLTVL.

V is TRBV19 and J is TRBJ2-1; TRBD2 might be the D (6 bases). Germline V CDR1 and CDR2: LNHDA, SQIVND (reference sequence). Trimming took 6 bases from V and 4 from J, leaving 13 bases between them. There are 14 residues in the CDR3. This chain's CDR3 is CASRTTGTYNEQFF. For the CDR3, the DNA is TGTGCCAGTAGAACCACCGGGACTTACAATGAGCAGTTCTTC. Full variable domain (outside the CDR3, taken from reference TRBV19 and TRBJ2-1): DGGITQSPKYLFRKEGQNVTLSCEQNLNHDAMYWYRQDPGQGLRLIYYSQIVNDFQKGDIAEGYSVSREKKESFPLTVTSAQKNPTAFYLCASRTTGTYNEQFFGPGTRLTVL.

The rearrangement links TRBV5-1 to TRBJ2-2, with a tentative D call TRBD1 (5 bases). Germline V CDR1 and CDR2: SGHRS, YFSETQ. The CDR3 length is 13 residues. V lost 5 bases, J lost 6 bases, and 11 bases lay in between. Here the CDR3 reads CASSSRAAGELFF. CDR3 nucleotide sequence: TGCGCCAGCAGTAGCAGGGCGGCCGGGGAGCTGTTTTTT.

The J gene is TRBJ1-1, the V gene TRBV5-8; D remains ambiguous. The V and J ends lost 4 bases and 4 bases respectively, with 11 bases between them. CDR1 is SGHTS and CDR2 is YDEGEE in the germline V gene. CDR3 length: 13 amino acids. In DNA form, the CDR3 reads TGTGCCAGCAGCCCCGGTAGCCCCACTGAAGCTTTCTTT. Translation: CASSPGSPTEAFF.

The genes are TRBV2 and TRBJ2-1; 8 bases map to TRBD2. V trimming: 0 bases; J trimming: 1 base; junction bases outside the gene matches: 2. The CDR3 has 16 amino acids. Germline-derived CDR1 and CDR2 are SNHLY and FYNNEI. The CDR3 loop reads CASSEASGASYNEQFF. Written as DNA, the CDR3 is TGTGCCAGCAGTGAAGCTAGCGGGGCGTCCTACAATGAGCAGTTCTTC.

The rearrangement uses TRBV11-3 and TRBJ1-1; D unresolved. Germline CDR1 is SGHNT and CDR2 is YENEEA. The CDR3 has 15 residues. V lost 1 base and J 0 bases, leaving 9 bases between the germline ends. The CDR3 DNA is TGTGCCAGCAGCTTAGCCGCTCTCATGAACACTGAAGCTTTCTTT. Translated, it gives CASSLAALMNTEAFF.

V usage is TRBV29-1 and J usage is TRBJ2-1; D uncertain. CDR3 length: 15 residues. Trimming took 6 bases from V and 1 from J, leaving 16 bases between them. The V gene's germline CDR1 is SQVTM and CDR2 ANQGSEA. The DNA for the CDR3 is TGCAGCGTCCGCTTGGGAATGCTGTCCTACAATGAGCAGTTCTTC. It yields the protein CSVRLGMLSYNEQFF.

This clone was observed a single time. The CDR3 nucleotides are TGCAGCGTTGCTAGAGGGGGGGCGGAGACCCAGTACTTC. Protein: CSVARGGAETQYF. This sequence joins TRBV29-1 and TRBJ2-5; a weak D match, TRBD2 (7 bases). Deletions cut 4 bases from V and 5 bases from J, with 14 bases between. CDR1 and CDR2 (germline): SQVTM, ANQGSEA. This CDR3 has 13 amino acids.

The rearrangement joins TRBV5-4 to TRBJ2-3; no clear D. CDR1 and CDR2 (germline): SGHNT, YYREEE (reference sequence). The V end was cut by 2 bases, the J end by 3 bases, with 4 bases between. The CDR3 extends over 12 amino acids. The CDR3 DNA reads TGTGCCAGCAGCTTCTCTACAGATACGCAGTATTTT. It yields the protein CASSFSTDTQYF. Filled out from reference TRBV5-4 and TRBJ2-3, the complete variable domain reads ETGVTQSPTHLIKTRGQQVTLRCSSQSGHNTVSWYQQALGQGPQFIFQYYREEENGRGNFPPRFSGLQFPNYSSELNVNALELDDSALYLCASSFSTDTQYFGPGTRLTVL.

The chain has TRBV20-1 and TRBJ2-7, with D perhaps being TRBD1 or TRBD2 (5 bases each). The length of the CDR3 is 10 residues. With 3 bases removed from V and 8 bases from J, the gap between germline ends came to 8 bases. The V gene's germline CDR1 is DFQATT and CDR2 SNEGSKA (reference sequence). CDR3 in DNA: TGCAGTGCTAGTGGGGGTCAGCAGTACTTC. Encoded protein: CSASGGQQYF.

The V call is TRBV7-3, the J call TRBJ2-3; 9 bases map to TRBD2. The CDR3 consists of 18 residues. Germline assignment: CDR1 SGHTA and CDR2 FQGTGA. Germline trimming cut 0 bases from V and 4 bases from J; bases unmatched to any gene: 11. The CDR3 DNA follows: TGTGCCAGCAGCTTAACGGCCACCTTAGCGGGAGTATCAGATACGCAGTATTTT. Translating gives CASSLTATLAGVSDTQYF.

The V and J genes are TRBV30 and TRBJ2-6, with TRBD1 matching 8 bases. V trimming: 5 bases; J trimming: 0 bases; junction bases outside the gene matches: 6. Germline CDR1 is GTSNPN and CDR2 is SVGIG (reference sequence). CDR3 size: 16 residues. The CDR3 protein is CAWSGTGPSGANVLTF. The CDR3, as DNA: TGTGCCTGGTCCGGGACAGGCCCCTCTGGGGCCAACGTCCTGACTTTC.

This clone occurred a few times. The chain recombines TRBV19 with TRBJ1-3; D not resolved. This CDR3 comprises 14 residues. V gave up 6 bases and J gave up 1 base, with 10 bases separating them. Germline CDR1 reads LNHDA; CDR2 reads SQIVND (reference sequence). This chain's CDR3 is CASSRTASGNTIYF. The CDR3, as DNA: TGTGCCAGTAGCCGGACCGCTTCTGGAAACACCATATATTTT.

This chain links TRBV19 with TRBJ2-5; 10 nucleotides align to TRBD2. The length of the CDR3 is 13 residues. In germline, CDR1 is LNHDA, CDR2 SQIVND (reference sequence). The V gene end was trimmed by 5 bases and the J gene end by 5 bases; junction bases not matched to a gene: 2. Written as DNA, the CDR3 is TGTGCCAGTAGTGGGACTAGCGCGGAGACCCAGTACTTC. Amino acids: CASSGTSAETQYF.

The chain carries TRBV20-1 and TRBJ1-1; D not certain. V was cut by 4 bases and J by 1 base, with 4 bases left in between. This CDR3 is 11 amino acids long. Germline assignment: CDR1 DFQATT and CDR2 SNEGSKA (reference sequence). The CDR3 nucleotides are TGCAGTGCTAATGGGAACACTGAAGCTTTCTTT. Translation gives CSANGNTEAFF.

The CDR3 DNA sequence: TGTGCCAGCAGTTACTCACAGGGGAGCTCTGGAAACACCATATATTTT. It translates to CASSYSQGSSGNTIYF. The V gene is TRBV6-5, the J gene TRBJ1-3, with TRBD1 matching 7 bases. This CDR3 has 16 residues. With 0 bases clipped from V and 0 bases from J, the junction kept 2 bases outside the gene matches. Germline CDR1 MNHEY, CDR2 SVGAGI.

The chain couples TRBV2 to TRBJ1-2; 12 positions agree with TRBD1. Unmatched junction bases numbered 6, after V lost 0 bases and J lost 4 bases. The CDR3 loop spans 17 amino acids. Germline CDR1 SNHLY, CDR2 FYNNEI. CDR3: CASSEAGQGAYSYGYTF. CDR3 DNA: TGTGCCAGCAGTGAAGCGGGACAGGGGGCCTACTCCTATGGCTACACCTTC.

The chain combines TRBV27 with TRBJ2-2, with TRBD2 as a possible D gene (6 bases). V dropped 8 bases and J dropped 4 bases, with 17 bases sitting between them. Germline loops: CDR1 MNHEY, CDR2 SMNVEV (reference sequence). The CDR3 length is 15 residues. The CDR3 reads CASQKERAATGELFF. The CDR3, as DNA: TGTGCCAGCCAAAAGGAGCGGGCCGCCACCGGGGAGCTGTTTTTT.

The V call is TRBV9, the J call TRBJ2-2, with D possibly being TRBD2 (6 bases). Germline lookup yields CDR1 SGDLS and CDR2 YYNGEE. The CDR3 is made up of 15 amino acids. The V end lost 0 bases, the J end lost 0 bases, and 6 bases lay between the germline ends. The CDR3 is CASSVGGANTGELFF. For the CDR3, the DNA is TGTGCCAGCAGCGTAGGCGGGGCGAACACCGGGGAGCTGTTTTTT.

V usage is TRBV12-5 and J usage is TRBJ2-1; 9 bases match TRBD1. This CDR3 contains 16 residues. The V and J ends lost 5 bases and 4 bases, in that order; junction bases with no gene match: 9. CDR1 and CDR2 from the germline V gene are LGHNT and FRNRAP. This CDR3 reads CASGPPGTGTYNEQFF. The CDR3 DNA reads as TGTGCTAGTGGTCCACCCGGGACAGGGACATACAATGAGCAGTTCTTC. The full variable domain, in which reference TRBV12-5 and TRBJ2-1 provide the parts outside the CDR3, is DARVTQTPRHKVTEMGQEVTMRCQPILGHNTVFWYRQTMMQGLELLAYFRNRAPLDDSGMPKDRFSAEMPDATLATLKIQPSEPRDSAVYFCASGPPGTGTYNEQFFGPGTRLTVL.

This chain uses TRBV10-2 with TRBJ1-2, with a weak D call TRBD1 (6 bases). Germline assignment: CDR1 WSHSY and CDR2 SAAADI. With 4 bases removed from V and 4 bases from J, the gap between germline ends came to 16 bases. The CDR3 contains 15 residues. The chain's CDR3 is CASSGWGGRGYGYTF. CDR3 sequence (DNA): TGCGCCAGCAGTGGTTGGGGAGGCAGGGGCTATGGCTACACCTTC.

The J gene is TRBJ1-3, the V gene TRBV29-1; unclear D gene. The germline V gene has CDR1 SQVTM and CDR2 ANQGSEA. The CDR3 loop spans 15 amino acids. Trimming cost V 0 bases and J 0 bases, with 9 bases left between them. The CDR3 nucleotides are TGCAGCGTTGAAGACCGGGTAGACTCTGGAAACACCATATATTTT. Amino acids: CSVEDRVDSGNTIYF.

The rearrangement joins TRBV4-1 to TRBJ1-5; the match to TRBD1 covers 10 bases. Trimming took 0 bases from V and 6 from J; bases not matched to a gene: 8. CDR3 length equals 17 residues. Germline V gene data show CDR1 as MGHRA and CDR2 as YSYEKL. This chain's CDR3 is CASSQDNDRGRFQPQHF. CDR3 nucleotides: TGCGCCAGCAGCCAAGACAACGACAGGGGGCGATTTCAGCCCCAGCATTTT.